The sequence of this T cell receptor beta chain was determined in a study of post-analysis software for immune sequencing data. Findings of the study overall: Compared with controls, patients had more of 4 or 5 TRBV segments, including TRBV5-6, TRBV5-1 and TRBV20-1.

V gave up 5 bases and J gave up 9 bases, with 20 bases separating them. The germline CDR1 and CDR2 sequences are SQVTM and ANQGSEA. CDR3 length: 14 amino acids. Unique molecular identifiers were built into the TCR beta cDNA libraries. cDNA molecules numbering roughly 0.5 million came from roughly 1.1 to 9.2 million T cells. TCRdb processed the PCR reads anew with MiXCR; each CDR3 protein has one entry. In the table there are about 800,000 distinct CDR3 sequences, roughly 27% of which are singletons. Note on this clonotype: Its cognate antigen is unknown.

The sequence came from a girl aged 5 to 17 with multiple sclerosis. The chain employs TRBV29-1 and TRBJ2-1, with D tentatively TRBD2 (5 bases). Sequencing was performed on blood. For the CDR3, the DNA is TGCAGCGTTCTCTTCGCGGAGGTTGCCATTGAGCAGTTCTTC. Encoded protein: CSVLFAEVAIEQFF.